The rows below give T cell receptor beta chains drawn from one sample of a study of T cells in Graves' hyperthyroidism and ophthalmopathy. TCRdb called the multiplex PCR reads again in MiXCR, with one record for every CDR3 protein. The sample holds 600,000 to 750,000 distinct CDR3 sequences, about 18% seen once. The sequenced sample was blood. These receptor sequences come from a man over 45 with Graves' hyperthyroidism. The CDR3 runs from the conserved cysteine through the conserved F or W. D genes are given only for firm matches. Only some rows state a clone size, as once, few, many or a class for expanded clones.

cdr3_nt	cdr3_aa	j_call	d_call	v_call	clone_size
TGTGCCAGCAGCTTAGGGGCGGGAGGGCCAGGAGAGACCCAGTACTTC	CASSLGAGGPGETQYF	TRBJ2-5	TRBD2	TRBV7-2	many
TGTGCCAGCAGCCTGGGGACTAGCGTTAGCTCCTACAATGAGCAGTTCTTC	CASSLGTSVSSYNEQFF	TRBJ2-1	TRBD2	TRBV7-8	many
TGTGCCACCGAATGGGGACTAGGTCTGACCGGGGAGCTGTTTTTT	CATEWGLGLTGELFF	TRBJ2-2	TRBD2	TRBV6-4	.
TGTGCCAGCAGTGATAAAAGGGGTTGGGAGACCCAGTACTTC	CASSDKRGWETQYF	TRBJ2-5	.	TRBV2	few
TGTGCCAGCCTTCCGGGACAGGGGGACAATGAGCAGTTCTTC	CASLPGQGDNEQFF	TRBJ2-1	TRBD1	TRBV7-9	many
TGCAGTGCTAATCGACTAGATGAAAAACTGTTTTTT	CSANRLDEKLFF	TRBJ1-4	.	TRBV20-1	many
TGTGCCAGCACCCCCTGGGACAGGGATAACACCGGGGAGCTGTTTTTT	CASTPWDRDNTGELFF	TRBJ2-2	TRBD1	TRBV27	.
TGTGCCATCAGCCCGACCTCTGGAAACACCATATATTTT	CAISPTSGNTIYF	TRBJ1-3	.	TRBV10-3	many
TGTGCCACGGGCGTTCCGGGGTACGGACCTTCCTACGAGCAGTACTTC	CATGVPGYGPSYEQYF	TRBJ2-7	.	TRBV27	.
TGTGCCAGCAGCTTGGGGGCCACTAATCAGCCCCAGCATTTT	CASSLGATNQPQHF	TRBJ1-5	.	TRBV5-8	few
TGTGCCAGCAGCTTAAAACCTAGCGGGGGGAACACCGGGGAGCTGTTTTTT	CASSLKPSGGNTGELFF	TRBJ2-2	TRBD2	TRBV5-5	.
TGTGCCAGCAGACTAATACAAGACAGCCGTAACTATGGCTACACCTTC	CASRLIQDSRNYGYTF	TRBJ1-2	.	TRBV6-1	few
TGTGCCAGCAGTTTCCCCTCGGGACTAGCGGGGGCCGGGGAGCTGTTTTTT	CASSFPSGLAGAGELFF	TRBJ2-2	TRBD2	TRBV28	many
TGTGCCAGCAGGCGGGACAGCCGGAACACCGGGGAGCTGTTTTTT	CASRRDSRNTGELFF	TRBJ2-2	.	TRBV2	many
TGTGCCAGTATTAGGGCAGCGTCCAGCTCCTACAATGAGCAGTTCTTC	CASIRAASSSYNEQFF	TRBJ2-1	.	TRBV19	.
TGTGCCAGCAGTCTTTGGACTGAAGCTTTCTTT	CASSLWTEAFF	TRBJ1-1	.	TRBV12-3/TRBV12-4	.
TGTGCCAGCACCCTTCTAGGGGGAAGTACTGGAAACACCATATATTTT	CASTLLGGSTGNTIYF	TRBJ1-3	.	TRBV12-3/TRBV12-4	many
TGTGCCAGCAGTGACAGGGTTGGGGGCAAAAACATTCAGTACTTC	CASSDRVGGKNIQYF	TRBJ2-4	TRBD1	TRBV28	few
TGTGCCAGCAGCTCCCGAATCAACTTCACTGAAGCTTTCTTT	CASSSRINFTEAFF	TRBJ1-1	.	TRBV7-9	few
TGTGCCAGCAGTTTGGAGGACAGGGGCACAGATACGCAGTATTTT	CASSLEDRGTDTQYF	TRBJ2-3	TRBD1	TRBV12-3/TRBV12-4	many
TGTGCCAGCAGTATCGGACAGATAGAAGCTTTCTTT	CASSIGQIEAFF	TRBJ1-1	.	TRBV28	few
TGCGCCAGCAGCCCGTGGACAGATCTTTACGAGCAGTACTTC	CASSPWTDLYEQYF	TRBJ2-7	.	TRBV5-1	.
TGTGCCAGCAGCCTGATCCGGGACAACACTGAAGCTTTCTTT	CASSLIRDNTEAFF	TRBJ1-1	.	TRBV6-1	.
TGTGCCAGCAGCCAAGCCCGCCCAGGGGAGCAGTTCTTC	CASSQARPGEQFF	TRBJ2-1	.	TRBV3-1	many
TGTGCCAGCGGGCGGCTAGCGGGAGGCGGGGATGAGCAGTTCTTC	CASGRLAGGGDEQFF	TRBJ2-1	TRBD2	TRBV14	few
TGCGCCAGCAGCTTGGCCACCGGGACTAGCGGGAGAGAGACCCAGTACTTC	CASSLATGTSGRETQYF	TRBJ2-5	TRBD2	TRBV5-1	few
TGTGCCACCAGCACGGTGGTGGGAGAGACCCAGTACTTC	CATSTVVGETQYF	TRBJ2-5	.	TRBV15	many
TGTGCCAGCAGCACGACCCGCGGGGTCGACGAGCAGTACTTC	CASSTTRGVDEQYF	TRBJ2-7	.	TRBV28	.
TGTGCCAGCAGCCCGAGACTGACAGATACGCAGTATTTT	CASSPRLTDTQYF	TRBJ2-3	.	TRBV7-3	.
TGTGCCACCAGTGATTTACCCTACGAGCAGTACTTC	CATSDLPYEQYF	TRBJ2-7	.	TRBV24-1	many
TGTGCCAGCAGCTTATCAAGACGGGGGCCCTCCTACGAGCAGTACTTC	CASSLSRRGPSYEQYF	TRBJ2-7	.	TRBV7-9	many
TGTGCCAGCAGCTTATCGGCCGACGGATGGGAGACCCAGTACTTC	CASSLSADGWETQYF	TRBJ2-5	.	TRBV11-2	many
TGTGCCAGCAGTGAACTGGTGAGCAATCAGCCCCAGCATTTT	CASSELVSNQPQHF	TRBJ1-5	.	TRBV6-1	.
TGTGCCAGCGCTTCTATCACAGGGAAACTTGCCGGGGAGCTGTTTTTT	CASASITGKLAGELFF	TRBJ2-2	.	TRBV3-1	.
TGTGCCATCAGTGACCCCCCAGGGGCGGAAACAGATACGCAGTATTTT	CAISDPPGAETDTQYF	TRBJ2-3	.	TRBV10-3	few
TGTGCCTGGAGTGTACTGTCGACCGGACTAGCGGGAGAAGAGACCCAGTACTTC	CAWSVLSTGLAGEETQYF	TRBJ2-5	TRBD2	TRBV30	.
TGTGCCAGTACAATGACAGGGAATCACTACGAGCAGTACTTC	CASTMTGNHYEQYF	TRBJ2-7	TRBD1	TRBV19	.
TGTGCCTGGATGGATCTGGTCGGCACTGAAGCTTTCTTT	CAWMDLVGTEAFF	TRBJ1-1	.	TRBV30	many
TGTGCCTGGAAGAATGGTGGCTACACCTTC	CAWKNGGYTF	TRBJ1-2	.	TRBV30	many
TGTGCCAGCAGCCAATCTCTTTTTGGGGTTTTAGCGGGAGGCACAGATACGCAGTATTTT	CASSQSLFGVLAGGTDTQYF	TRBJ2-3	TRBD2	TRBV3-1	.
TGTGCCAGCAGCATCGCCGGGACTAGCGTATACGAGCAGTACTTC	CASSIAGTSVYEQYF	TRBJ2-7	TRBD2	TRBV6-1	many
TGTGCCAGCAGTTACAGAGATAGCAATCAGCCCCAGCATTTT	CASSYRDSNQPQHF	TRBJ1-5	.	TRBV6-2/TRBV6-3	many
TGTGCCTGGAGTGCCCCACCTAAACCGGGCCTGAGCTCCTATAATTCACCCCTCCACTTT	CAWSAPPKPGLSSYNSPLHF	TRBJ1-6	.	TRBV30	few
TGTGCCAGCAGCCTCCGGGACTTCCGCCCCCATGAGCAGTTCTTC	CASSLRDFRPHEQFF	TRBJ2-1	.	TRBV7-2	few
TGTGCCAGCAGTTTACTAGCGGGAGGGCCCCATGAGCAGTTCTTC	CASSLLAGGPHEQFF	TRBJ2-1	TRBD2	TRBV6-4	.
TGCGCCAGCAGCCAAGATGCCGCAGGACTAGCGCGAGTTCGAAGCACAGATACGCAGTATTTT	CASSQDAAGLARVRSTDTQYF	TRBJ2-3	TRBD2	TRBV4-1	.